This passage covers 19 T cell receptor beta chains from one sample sequenced in a study of T cell repertoires in cytomegalovirus infection. Antigen specificity for these receptors is unknown. MiXCR, applied by TCRdb to the reads, yields one record per CDR3 protein. This table has some 700,000 distinct CDR3 sequences, roughly 33% appearing once. This specimen was cultured PBMCs, taken from culture after CMV antigen stimulation. Receptors were obtained from a human donor in good health (CMV status not recorded). Some clones in this sample may be carry-over from other donors' samples.

This chain uses TRBV11-2 with TRBJ2-7, with a possible D match to TRBD1 (6 bases). This CDR3 has 14 amino acids. Deletions cut 0 bases from V and 4 bases from J, with 10 bases between. Looked up from germline, CDR1 is SGHAT and CDR2 is FQNNGV. For the CDR3, the DNA is TGTGCCAGCAGCTTAGACGGGACAATGTACGAGCAGTACTTC. Translated, it gives CASSLDGTMYEQYF.

The V call is TRBV7-2, the J call TRBJ2-4; 7 positions match TRBD1. Trimming cost V 1 base and J 0 bases; bases outside gene matches: 3. The CDR3 spans 16 residues. In germline, CDR1 is SGHTA, CDR2 FQGNSA. CDR3: CASSLVGTVAKNIQYF. The CDR3 nucleotides are TGTGCCAGCAGCTTAGTTGGGACAGTAGCCAAAAACATTCAGTACTTC.

This clonotype was seen only a few times. The chain uses TRBV7-2 and TRBJ2-5; D could derive from TRBD1 or TRBD2 (5 bases each). V gave up 5 bases and J gave up 2 bases, with 21 bases separating them. This CDR3 is built from 17 residues. Germline CDR1 is SGHTA and CDR2 is FQGNSA. The CDR3 spells CASSLGRAGTGQETQYF. The CDR3, as DNA: TGTGCCAGCAGCCTTGGTCGGGCAGGGACGGGTCAAGAGACCCAGTACTTC. Drawing the rest from reference TRBV7-2 and TRBJ2-5, the complete variable domain is GAGVSQSPSNKVTEKGKDVELRCDPISGHTALYWYRQSLGQGLEFLIYFQGNSAPDKSGLPSDRFSAERTGGSVSTLTIQRTQQEDSAVYLCASSLGRAGTGQETQYFGPGTRLLVL.

This chain uses TRBV4-3 with TRBJ2-1; D is perhaps TRBD2 (5 bases). The V end was cut by 0 bases, the J end by 4 bases, with 7 bases between. This CDR3 is built from 14 residues. Germline CDR1 LGHNA, CDR2 YSLEER. CDR3 region: CASSQDWTYNEQFF. CDR3 bases: TGCGCCAGCAGCCAAGATTGGACTTACAATGAGCAGTTCTTC.

This clonotype was picked up a small number of times. The rearrangement links TRBV28 to TRBJ2-1; 8 bases are shared with TRBD2. With 4 bases clipped from V and 0 bases from J, the junction kept 5 bases outside the gene matches. This CDR3 spans 16 amino acids. The V gene's germline CDR1 is MDHEN and CDR2 SYDVKM. DNA of the CDR3: TGTGCCAGCAGTTCACAGCTAGCGGGCTCCTACAATGAGCAGTTCTTC. Amino acid sequence: CASSSQLAGSYNEQFF.

This clonotype showed up just a few times. V is TRBV18 and J is TRBJ1-1; 8 nucleotides line up with TRBD1. V trimming: 3 bases; J trimming: 1 base; junction bases outside the gene matches: 4. This CDR3 has 15 amino acids. In germline, CDR1 is KGHSH, CDR2 LQKENI. CDR3 sequence: CASSPVDRGNTEAFF. CDR3 nucleotide sequence: TGTGCCAGCTCACCGGTCGACAGGGGGAACACTGAAGCTTTCTTT.

This clonotype was picked up a small number of times. The rearrangement uses TRBV20-1 and TRBJ1-1; no clear D gene. Per germline, CDR1 DFQATT and CDR2 SNEGSKA (reference sequence). The CDR3 contains 13 residues. V lost 2 bases and J 4 bases, leaving 11 bases between the germline ends. The chain's CDR3 is CSARWREPTEAFF. As DNA, the CDR3 is TGCAGTGCTAGATGGAGGGAGCCCACTGAAGCTTTCTTT.

The rearrangement uses TRBV19 and TRBJ1-5, with 8 bases lining up with TRBD1. This CDR3 is built from 14 residues. Germline lookup yields CDR1 LNHDA and CDR2 SQIVND (reference sequence). The junction had 8 bases not matched to a gene; V was cut back by 8 bases and J by 5 bases. CDR3 loop: CASGQGRFDQPQHF. CDR3 DNA: TGTGCCAGTGGACAGGGCAGATTCGATCAGCCCCAGCATTTT. The entire variable domain, with the rest obtained from reference TRBV19 and TRBJ1-5, is as follows: DGGITQSPKYLFRKEGQNVTLSCEQNLNHDAMYWYRQDPGQGLRLIYYSQIVNDFQKGDIAEGYSVSREKKESFPLTVTSAQKNPTAFYLCASGQGRFDQPQHFGDGTRLSIL.

This clonotype was counted ten times or more. This rearrangement joins TRBV7-2 to TRBJ2-1; 7 nucleotides align to TRBD1. Losses at the gene ends were 5 bases for V and 0 bases for J; bases not matched to a gene: 4. Germline CDR1 is SGHTA and CDR2 is FQGNSA. The CDR3 extends over 15 amino acids. CDR3 sequence: CASSRRQGSYNEQFF. In DNA, the CDR3 is TGTGCCAGCAGCCGGCGACAGGGCTCCTACAATGAGCAGTTCTTC.

This clonotype was seen once. The chain uses TRBV2 and TRBJ1-1, with D tentatively TRBD1 (5 bases). V shed 8 bases and J shed 5 bases, with 15 bases lying between them. The CDR3 totals 13 residues. CDR1 is SNHLY, CDR2 FYNNEI, per germline. The DNA for the CDR3 is TGTGCCAGCGAGGACTTTTGGGGGACTGAAGCTTTCTTT. Translation gives CASEDFWGTEAFF.

The gene calls are TRBV6-1 and TRBJ1-1, with 7 bases fitting TRBD1. From germline, CDR1 is MNHNS and CDR2 SASEGT. CDR3 length: 15 amino acids. Trimming cost V 5 bases and J 0 bases; bases outside gene matches: 6. CDR3 in amino acids: CASSFLTGVNTEAFF. CDR3 nucleotide sequence: TGTGCCAGCAGTTTCCTAACAGGGGTGAACACTGAAGCTTTCTTT.

Only a few counts were recorded for this clonotype. The chain joins TRBV10-3 to TRBJ2-3, with 9 nucleotides matching TRBD2. This CDR3 spans 16 amino acids. The J segment lost 2 bases and the V segment lost 5 bases, leaving 8 bases of the junction unmatched. Germline V CDR1 and CDR2: ENHRY, SYGVKD. The DNA of the CDR3 is TGTGCCATCAGTTCCTCCACTAGCGGGTACACAGATACGCAGTATTTT. Residues: CAISSSTSGYTDTQYF.

The chain combines TRBV16 with TRBJ2-7; D might be TRBD1 (6 bases). Germline V gives CDR1 KGHSY, CDR2 FQNENV. V lost 1 base to trimming and J lost 3 bases, with 13 bases between them. This CDR3 contains 15 residues. This CDR3 is CASSQLPQGDYEQYF. CDR3 nucleotides: TGTGCCAGCAGCCAATTGCCACAGGGTGACTACGAGCAGTACTTC. The full variable domain, its missing parts supplied by reference TRBV16 and TRBJ2-7, is GEEVAQTPKHLVRGEGQKAKLYCAPIKGHSYVFWYQQVLKNEFKFLISFQNENVFDETGMPKERFSAKCLPNSPCSLEIQATKLEDSAVYFCASSQLPQGDYEQYFGPGTRLTVT.

The CDR3 sequence: CSAPSGGAGGKLFF. CDR3 in DNA: TGCAGTGCTCCCTCGGGGGGGGCTGGGGGAAAACTGTTTTTT. The rearrangement joins TRBV20-1 to TRBJ1-4, with D tentatively TRBD1 (6 bases). CDR1 and CDR2 from the germline V gene are DFQATT and SNEGSKA (reference sequence). Trimming took 5 bases from V and 10 from J, leaving 20 bases between them. There are 14 residues in the CDR3.

V is TRBV19 and J is TRBJ2-1; TRBD2 agrees at 13 bases. The CDR3 runs 15 residues. The J segment lost 8 bases and the V segment lost 4 bases, leaving 5 bases of the junction unmatched. The V gene's germline CDR1 is LNHDA and CDR2 SQIVND (reference sequence). CDR3 loop: CASSTTSGGKDEQFF. DNA for the CDR3: TGTGCCAGTAGTACGACTAGCGGGGGGAAGGATGAGCAGTTCTTC.

This sequence joins TRBV2 and TRBJ1-1; D not certain. The germline V gene encodes CDR1 SNHLY and CDR2 FYNNEI. With 7 bases removed from V and 6 bases from J, the gap between germline ends came to 18 bases. CDR3 size: 14 residues. The CDR3 bases are TGTGCCAGCACCTTGGGGTTCGTAAAGCCTGAAGCTTTCTTT. Translation: CASTLGFVKPEAFF.

The rearrangement joins TRBV2 to TRBJ2-1; D is unclear. CDR3 length: 14 amino acids. V was clipped by 6 bases and J by 0 bases, with 9 bases between them. CDR1 and CDR2 (germline): SNHLY, FYNNEI. CDR3 in amino acids: CASRASTSYNEQFF. The DNA for the CDR3 is TGTGCCAGCAGGGCCAGTACCTCCTACAATGAGCAGTTCTTC.

Only a few counts were recorded for this clonotype. The chain uses TRBV11-2 and TRBJ2-7, with D perhaps assigned TRBD1 or TRBD2 (5 bases each). With 2 bases removed from V and 3 bases from J, the gap between germline ends came to 14 bases. In germline, CDR1 is SGHAT, CDR2 FQNNGV. The CDR3 runs to 15 residues. The CDR3 bases are TGTGCCAGCAGCTTATCCGGGACCCTTAACTACGAGCAGTACTTC. Its translation: CASSLSGTLNYEQYF.

Concerning this clonotype itself: The CDR3 does not end in the conserved phenylalanine or tryptophan, so this is likely a read error. The chain joins TRBV7-2 to TRBJ1-6; D is uncertain. V was trimmed by 0 bases and J by 2 bases, leaving 11 bases between them. CDR1 is SGHTA, CDR2 FQGNSA, per germline. CDR3 length: 17 residues. The CDR3 region has the DNA TGTGCCAGCAGCTTAGCAAGGGATCTTACCTATAATTCACCCCTCCACTTA. It yields the protein CASSLARDLTYNSPLHL.